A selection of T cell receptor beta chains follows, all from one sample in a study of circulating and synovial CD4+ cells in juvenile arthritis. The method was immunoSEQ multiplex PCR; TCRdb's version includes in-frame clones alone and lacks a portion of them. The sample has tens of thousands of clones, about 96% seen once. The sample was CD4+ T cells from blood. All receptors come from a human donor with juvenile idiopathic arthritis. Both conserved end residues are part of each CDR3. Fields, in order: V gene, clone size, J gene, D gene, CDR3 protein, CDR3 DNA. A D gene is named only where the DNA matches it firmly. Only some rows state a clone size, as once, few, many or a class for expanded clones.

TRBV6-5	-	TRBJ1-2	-	CATHPGINNYGYTF	TGTGCCACCCATCCAGGGATAAATAACTATGGCTACACCTTC
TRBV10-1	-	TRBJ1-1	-	CASSESRGTEAFF	TGCGCCAGCAGTGAGTCCAGGGGCACTGAAGCTTTCTTT
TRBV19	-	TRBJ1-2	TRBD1	CASSPRTGIYGYTF	TGTGCCAGTAGTCCCCGGACAGGGATCTATGGCTACACCTTC
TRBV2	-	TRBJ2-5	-	CASSAQQETQYF	TGTGCCAGCAGTGCTCAGCAAGAGACCCAGTACTTC
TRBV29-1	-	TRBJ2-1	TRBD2	CSASSGSGSYNEQFF	TGCAGCGCTTCTAGCGGGAGTGGTTCCTACAATGAGCAGTTCTTC
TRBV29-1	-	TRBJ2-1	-	CSVGDTLYNEQFF	TGCAGCGTTGGGGACACACTCTACAATGAGCAGTTCTTC
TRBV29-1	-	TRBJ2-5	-	CSVLLVFVETQYF	TGCAGCGTTCTCCTAGTATTTGTCGAGACCCAGTACTTC
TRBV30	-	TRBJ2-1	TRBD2	CAWSGGGRNEQFF	TGTGCCTGGAGTGGGGGCGGGAGAAATGAGCAGTTCTTC
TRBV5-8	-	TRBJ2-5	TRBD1	CASSPLRGRGQETQYF	TGTGCCAGCAGCCCGCTTAGGGGGCGAGGCCAAGAGACCCAGTACTTC
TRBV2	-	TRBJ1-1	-	CASSDPRRSTEAFF	TGTGCCAGCAGTGACCCCCGGAGGTCCACTGAAGCTTTCTTT
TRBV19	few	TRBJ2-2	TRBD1	CASSLTQGIGELFF	TGTGCCAGTAGCCTAACACAGGGGATCGGGGAGCTGTTTTTT
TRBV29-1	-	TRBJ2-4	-	CSVEETRIQYF	TGCAGCGTTGAGGAGACCCGGATTCAGTACTTC
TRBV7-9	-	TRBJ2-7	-	CASSFTGATNEQYF	TGTGCCAGCAGCTTTACAGGCGCGACCAACGAGCAGTACTTC
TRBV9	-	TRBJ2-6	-	CASSVAPWGRSGANVLTF	TGTGCCAGCAGCGTTGCCCCATGGGGGCGGTCTGGGGCCAACGTCCTGACTTTC
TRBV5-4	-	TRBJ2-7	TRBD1	CASSLRQGASEQYF	TGTGCCAGCAGCCTTCGACAGGGGGCAAGCGAGCAGTACTTC
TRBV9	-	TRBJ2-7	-	CASSVGWGRTYEQYF	TGTGCCAGCAGCGTAGGCTGGGGCAGGACCTACGAGCAGTACTTC
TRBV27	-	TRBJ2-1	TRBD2	CASSFSTSKPYNEQFF	TGTGCCAGCAGTTTTTCGACTAGCAAGCCCTACAATGAGCAGTTCTTC
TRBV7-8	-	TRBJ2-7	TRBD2	CASSYQPGGSYEQYF	TGTGCCAGCAGCTACCAGCCGGGGGGCTCCTACGAGCAGTACTTC
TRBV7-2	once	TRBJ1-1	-	CASSLGAGANTEAFF	TGTGCCAGCAGCTTAGGGGCAGGGGCGAACACTGAAGCTTTCTTT
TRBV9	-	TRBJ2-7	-	CASSGQTYEQYF	TGTGCCAGCAGCGGGCAGACATACGAGCAGTACTTC
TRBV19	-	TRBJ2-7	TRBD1	CASSIDGQGEQYF	TGTGCCAGTAGTATAGATGGACAGGGCGAGCAGTACTTC
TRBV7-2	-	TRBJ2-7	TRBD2	CASSFVAGSYEQYF	TGTGCCAGCAGCTTCGTAGCGGGCTCCTACGAGCAGTACTTC
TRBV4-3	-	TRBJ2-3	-	CASSQESGASTDTQYF	TGCGCCAGCAGCCAAGAATCAGGGGCTAGCACAGATACGCAGTATTTT
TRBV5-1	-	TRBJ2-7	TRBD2	CASSLGSGLAGVYEQYF	TGCGCCAGCAGCTTGGGCTCCGGACTAGCGGGAGTCTACGAGCAGTACTTC
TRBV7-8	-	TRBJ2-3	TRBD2	CASSSWGGSSTDTQYF	TGTGCCAGCAGCTCCTGGGGGGGATCTAGCACAGATACGCAGTATTTT
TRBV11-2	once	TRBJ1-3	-	CASSTPGQLSGNTIYF	TGTGCCAGCAGCACCCCTGGGCAGCTCTCTGGAAACACCATATATTTT
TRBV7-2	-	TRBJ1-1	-	CASSLEQDTEAFF	TGTGCCAGCAGCTTAGAACAGGACACTGAAGCTTTCTTT
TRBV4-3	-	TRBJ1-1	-	CASSQGHGGYTEAFF	TGCGCCAGCAGCCAGGGTCACGGAGGGTACACTGAAGCTTTCTTT
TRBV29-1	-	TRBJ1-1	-	CSVPGIQNTEAFF	TGCAGCGTCCCAGGGATACAGAACACTGAAGCTTTCTTT
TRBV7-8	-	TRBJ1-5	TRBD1	CASSLRGQGHLSNQPQHF	TGTGCCAGCAGCTTAAGGGGACAGGGGCACCTGAGCAATCAGCCCCAGCATTTT
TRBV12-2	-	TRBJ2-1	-	CASRLRRTSGLNSYNEQFF	TGTGCAAGTCGCTTACGAAGAACTAGCGGGCTCAACTCCTACAATGAGCAGTTCTTC
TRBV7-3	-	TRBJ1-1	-	CASRTTGFTTEAFF	TGTGCCAGCAGGACGACAGGATTCACCACTGAAGCTTTCTTT
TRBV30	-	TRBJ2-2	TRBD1	CARQGGRELFF	TGTGCCCGACAGGGGGGTCGGGAGCTGTTTTTT
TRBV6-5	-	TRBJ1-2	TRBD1	CASRGGTGDYGYTF	TGTGCCAGCAGGGGCGGGACAGGGGACTATGGCTACACCTTC
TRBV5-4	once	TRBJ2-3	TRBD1	CASSSTGGPTDTQYF	TGTGCCAGCAGCTCAACAGGGGGCCCGACAGATACGCAGTATTTT
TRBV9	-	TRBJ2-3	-	CASSESTGHTQYF	TGTGCCAGCAGCGAATCTACAGGGCATACGCAGTATTTT
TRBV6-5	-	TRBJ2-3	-	CASSSESTDTQYF	TGTGCCAGCAGTTCTGAGAGCACAGATACGCAGTATTTT
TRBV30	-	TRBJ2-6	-	CAWGVGQGIGANVLTF	TGTGCCTGGGGAGTAGGGCAGGGCATTGGGGCCAACGTCCTGACTTTC
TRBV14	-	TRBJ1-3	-	CASSLRRVLGLSGNTIYF	TGTGCCAGCAGCCTTCGGCGGGTTCTGGGACTCTCTGGAAACACCATATATTTT
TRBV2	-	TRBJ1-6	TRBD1	CASSEVEGAYSPLHF	TGTGCCAGCAGTGAAGTGGAGGGGGCATATTCACCCCTCCACTTT
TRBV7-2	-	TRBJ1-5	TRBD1	CASSRDRARSNQPQHF	TGTGCCAGCAGCCGCGACAGGGCAAGGAGCAATCAGCCCCAGCATTTT
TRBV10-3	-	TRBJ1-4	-	CAISGGRAEKLFF	TGTGCCATCAGTGGGGGGAGGGCTGAAAAACTGTTTTTT
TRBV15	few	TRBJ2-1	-	CATSRDRDNEQFF	TGTGCCACCAGCAGAGACAGGGACAATGAGCAGTTCTTC
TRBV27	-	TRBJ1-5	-	CASSLYRGQPQHF	TGTGCCAGCAGTTTGTACCGAGGGCAGCCCCAGCATTTT
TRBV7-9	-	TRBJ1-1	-	CASSLAGALGTEAFF	TGTGCCAGCAGCTTAGCGGGCGCCCTCGGCACTGAAGCTTTCTTT
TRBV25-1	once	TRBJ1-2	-	CASSPGRGKDYGYTF	TGTGCCAGCAGTCCAGGACGGGGAAAAGACTATGGCTACACCTTC
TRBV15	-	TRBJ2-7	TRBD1	CATSRDRGQGSYEQYF	TGTGCCACCAGCAGAGATCGGGGACAGGGGTCCTACGAGCAGTACTTC
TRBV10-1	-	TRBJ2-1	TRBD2	CASSPLAGDNNEQFF	TGCGCCAGCAGTCCCCTAGCGGGAGATAACAATGAGCAGTTCTTC
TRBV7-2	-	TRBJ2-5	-	CASSLEVVETQYF	TGTGCCAGCAGCTTAGAAGTAGTGGAGACCCAGTACTTC
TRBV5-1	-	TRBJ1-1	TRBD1	CASSLDQQGASTEAFF	TGCGCCAGCAGCTTGGACCAACAGGGGGCGAGCACTGAAGCTTTCTTT
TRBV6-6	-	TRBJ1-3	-	CASILAGSGNTIYF	TGTGCCAGCATCCTTGCCGGCTCTGGAAACACCATATATTTT
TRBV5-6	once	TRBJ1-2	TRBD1	CASSSPRGLGYGYTF	TGTGCCAGCAGCTCCCCCAGGGGGCTCGGCTATGGCTACACCTTC
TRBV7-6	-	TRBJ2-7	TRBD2	CASSLVLAGGAQYF	TGTGCCAGCAGCTTAGTTCTAGCGGGGGGCGCGCAGTACTTC
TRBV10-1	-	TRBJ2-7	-	CASSGATYEQYF	TGCGCCAGCAGTGGGGCCACCTACGAGCAGTACTTC
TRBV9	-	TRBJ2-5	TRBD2	CASSVGSGGQETQYF	TGTGCCAGCAGCGTAGGAAGCGGGGGGCAGGAGACCCAGTACTTC